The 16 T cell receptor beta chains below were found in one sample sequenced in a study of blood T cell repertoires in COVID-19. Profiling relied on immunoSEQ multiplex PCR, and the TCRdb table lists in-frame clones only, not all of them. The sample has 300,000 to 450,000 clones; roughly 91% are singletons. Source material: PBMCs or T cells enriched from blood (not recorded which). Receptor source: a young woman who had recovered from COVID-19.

The CDR3 loop reads CASSQGVAGAGEKLFF. The CDR3, as DNA: TGCGCCAGCAGCCAAGGAGTGGCGGGGGCCGGTGAAAAACTGTTTTTT. The chain uses TRBV4-1 and TRBJ1-4, with a possible D match to TRBD1 (6 bases). There are 16 residues in the CDR3. V shed 1 base and J shed 7 bases, with 16 bases lying between them. Germline V lookup: CDR1 MGHRA, CDR2 YSYEKL.

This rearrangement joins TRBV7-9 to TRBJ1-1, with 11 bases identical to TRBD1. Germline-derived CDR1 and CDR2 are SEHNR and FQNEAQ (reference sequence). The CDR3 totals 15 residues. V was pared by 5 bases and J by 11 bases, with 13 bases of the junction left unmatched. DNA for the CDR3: TGTGCCAGCAGCCTCGGACAGGGGGCTATATTTGTTGCTTTCTTT. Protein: CASSLGQGAIFVAFF. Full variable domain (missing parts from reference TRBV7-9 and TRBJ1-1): DTGVSQNPRHKITKRGQNVTFRCDPISEHNRLYWYRQTLGQGPEFLTYFQNEAQLEKSRLLSDRFSAERPKGSFSTLEIQRTEQGDSAMYLCASSLGQGAIFVAFFGQGTRLTVV.

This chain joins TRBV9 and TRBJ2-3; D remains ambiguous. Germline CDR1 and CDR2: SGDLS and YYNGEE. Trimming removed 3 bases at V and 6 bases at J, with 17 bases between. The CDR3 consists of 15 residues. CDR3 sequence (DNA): TGTGCCAGCAGCGCTGACTTTTTTATCGCTGATACGCAGTATTTT. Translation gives CASSADFFIADTQYF.

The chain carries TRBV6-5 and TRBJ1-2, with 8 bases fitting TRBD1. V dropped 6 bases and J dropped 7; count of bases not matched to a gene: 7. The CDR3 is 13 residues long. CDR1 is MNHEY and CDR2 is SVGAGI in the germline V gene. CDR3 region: CASRFTGGGGYTF. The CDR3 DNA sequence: TGTGCCAGCAGATTCACAGGGGGGGGTGGCTACACCTTC.

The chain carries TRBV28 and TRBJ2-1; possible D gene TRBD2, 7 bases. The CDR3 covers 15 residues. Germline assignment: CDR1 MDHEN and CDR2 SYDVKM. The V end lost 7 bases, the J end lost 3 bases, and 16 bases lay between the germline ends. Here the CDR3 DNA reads TGTGCCAGCACTCTACGGGGGGCTGGCTACAATGAGCAGTTCTTC. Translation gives CASTLRGAGYNEQFF. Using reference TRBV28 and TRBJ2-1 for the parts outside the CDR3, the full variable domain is DVKVTQSSRYLVKRTGEKVFLECVQDMDHENMFWYRQDPGLGLRLIYFSYDVKMKEKGDIPEGYSVSREKKERFSLILESASTNQTSMYLCASTLRGAGYNEQFFGPGTRLTVL.

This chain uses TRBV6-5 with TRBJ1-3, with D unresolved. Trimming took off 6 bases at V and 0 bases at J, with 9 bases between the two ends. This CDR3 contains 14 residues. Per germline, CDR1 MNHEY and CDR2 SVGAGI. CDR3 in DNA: TGTGCCAGCAGCCCACACAGCTCTGGAAACACCATATATTTT. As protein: CASSPHSSGNTIYF.

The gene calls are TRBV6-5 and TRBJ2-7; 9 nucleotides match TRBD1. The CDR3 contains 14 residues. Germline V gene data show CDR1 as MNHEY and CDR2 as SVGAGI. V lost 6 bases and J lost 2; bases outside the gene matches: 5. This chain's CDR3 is CASRQGASAYEQYF. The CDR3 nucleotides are TGTGCCAGCAGACAGGGGGCGTCGGCCTACGAGCAGTACTTC.

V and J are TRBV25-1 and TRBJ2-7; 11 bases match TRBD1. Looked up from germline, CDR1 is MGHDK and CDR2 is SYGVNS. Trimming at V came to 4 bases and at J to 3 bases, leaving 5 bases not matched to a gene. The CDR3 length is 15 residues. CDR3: CASSVGGTGGYEQYF. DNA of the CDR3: TGTGCCAGCAGTGTAGGGGGGACAGGGGGCTACGAGCAGTACTTC.

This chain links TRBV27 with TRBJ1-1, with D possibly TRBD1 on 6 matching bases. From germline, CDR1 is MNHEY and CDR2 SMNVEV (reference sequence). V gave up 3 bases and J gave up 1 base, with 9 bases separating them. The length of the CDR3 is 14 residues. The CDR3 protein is CASSLRGWNTEAFF. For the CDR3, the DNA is TGTGCCAGCAGTTTGAGGGGGTGGAACACTGAAGCTTTCTTT.

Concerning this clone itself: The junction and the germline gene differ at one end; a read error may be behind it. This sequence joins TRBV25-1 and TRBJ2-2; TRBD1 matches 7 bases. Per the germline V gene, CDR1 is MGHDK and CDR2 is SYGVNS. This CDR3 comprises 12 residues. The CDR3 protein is CVSRGSPGELFF. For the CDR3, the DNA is TGTGTCAGCAGGGGGAGTCCCGGGGAGCTGTTTTTT.

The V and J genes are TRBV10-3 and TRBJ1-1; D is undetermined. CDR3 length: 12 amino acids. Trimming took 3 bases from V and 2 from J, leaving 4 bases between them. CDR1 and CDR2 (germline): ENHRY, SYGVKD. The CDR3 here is CAISDKNTEAFF. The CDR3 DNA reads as TGTGCCATCAGTGATAAAAACACTGAAGCTTTCTTT.

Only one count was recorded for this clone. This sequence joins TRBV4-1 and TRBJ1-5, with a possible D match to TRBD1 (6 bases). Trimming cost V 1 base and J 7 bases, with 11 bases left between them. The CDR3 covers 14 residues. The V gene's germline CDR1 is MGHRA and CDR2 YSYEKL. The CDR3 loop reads CASSQAGVDQPQHF. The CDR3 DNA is TGCGCCAGCAGCCAAGCAGGGGTAGACCAGCCCCAGCATTTT.

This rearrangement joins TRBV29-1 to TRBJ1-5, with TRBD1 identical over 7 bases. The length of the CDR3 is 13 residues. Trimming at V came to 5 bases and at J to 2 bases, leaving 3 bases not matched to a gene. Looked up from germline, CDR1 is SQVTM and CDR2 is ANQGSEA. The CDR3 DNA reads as TGCAGCGTTTTTGGACAGGGCAATCAGCCCCAGCATTTT. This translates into CSVFGQGNQPQHF.

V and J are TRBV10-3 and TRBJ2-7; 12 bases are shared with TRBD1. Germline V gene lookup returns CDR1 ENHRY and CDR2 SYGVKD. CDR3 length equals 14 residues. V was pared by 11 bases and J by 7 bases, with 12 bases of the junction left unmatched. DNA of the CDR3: TGTGCCGCCCGCCGAGGGACAGGGGGCTTTGAGCAGTACTTC. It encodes CAARRGTGGFEQYF.

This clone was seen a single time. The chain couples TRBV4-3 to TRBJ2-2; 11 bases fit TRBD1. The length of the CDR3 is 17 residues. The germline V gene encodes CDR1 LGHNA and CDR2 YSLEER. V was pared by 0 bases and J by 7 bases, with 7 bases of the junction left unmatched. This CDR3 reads CASSQDSGTGGFGELFF. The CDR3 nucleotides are TGCGCCAGCAGCCAAGATTCCGGGACAGGGGGATTCGGGGAGCTGTTTTTT.

CDR3 sequence: CAISDRDSSYEQYF. CDR3 nucleotides: TGTGCCATCAGTGACCGGGACAGCTCCTACGAGCAGTACTTC. This sequence joins TRBV10-3 and TRBJ2-7; 7 nucleotides agree with TRBD1. Germline loops: CDR1 ENHRY, CDR2 SYGVKD. V shed 3 bases and J 0 bases; nucleotides not matched to a gene: 2. The CDR3 covers 14 residues.